The 18 T cell receptor beta chains reported below all come from one sample, sequenced in a study of PD-1 blockade in classical Hodgkin lymphoma. Assay: immunoSEQ multiplex PCR; the TCRdb copy retains only in-frame clones and omits some. The sample holds roughly 30,000 clones; roughly 70% are singletons and the top ten take 20% to 30%. With no exception, relapse followed autologous stem cell transplantation in all patients, and brentuximab vedotin exposure varied. The sample in question was peripheral blood mononuclear cells (PBMCs), obtained before the second cycle of nivolumab. Receptors originate from a human donor with classical Hodgkin lymphoma.

This sequence joins TRBV9 and TRBJ2-3; 14 bases align to TRBD2. CDR1 and CDR2 (germline): SGDLS, YYNGEE. V trimming: 4 bases; J trimming: 2 bases; junction bases outside the gene matches: 3. The CDR3 is 16 residues long. The CDR3 reads CASSRLAGGYTDTQYF. The CDR3 coding sequence is TGTGCCAGCAGCCGACTAGCGGGGGGGTACACAGATACGCAGTATTTT.

This clone was seen a handful of times. The J gene is TRBJ2-3, the V gene TRBV7-2; 8 nucleotides match TRBD2. This CDR3 spans 15 amino acids. J was trimmed by 3 bases and V by 1 base; bases with no gene match: 3. Germline CDR1 and CDR2: SGHTA and FQGNSA. This chain's CDR3 is CASSLGASGTDTQYF. The CDR3 nucleotides are TGTGCCAGCAGCTTAGGGGCTAGCGGGACAGATACGCAGTATTTT.

The chain carries TRBV19 and TRBJ2-6; D is unclear. The V end was cut by 6 bases, the J end by 2 bases, with 5 bases between. The CDR3 has 13 amino acids. CDR1 is LNHDA, CDR2 SQIVND, per germline (reference sequence). The CDR3 sequence: CASRGTGANVLTF. CDR3 coding DNA: TGTGCCAGTAGGGGTACTGGGGCCAACGTCCTGACTTTC. Supplemented by reference TRBV19 and TRBJ2-6, the full variable domain reads DGGITQSPKYLFRKEGQNVTLSCEQNLNHDAMYWYRQDPGQGLRLIYYSQIVNDFQKGDIAEGYSVSREKKESFPLTVTSAQKNPTAFYLCASRGTGANVLTFGAGSRLTVL.

The chain employs TRBV29-1 and TRBJ1-2, with D possibly being TRBD1 (6 bases). Germline CDR1 SQVTM, CDR2 ANQGSEA. Trimming took off 0 bases at V and 8 bases at J, with 22 bases between the two ends. The CDR3 is 16 residues long. The CDR3 protein is CSVEDRGQGFSTGYTF. The CDR3 DNA reads TGCAGCGTTGAAGATCGGGGGCAGGGGTTTAGTACGGGCTACACCTTC. The whole variable domain, remainder taken from reference TRBV29-1 and TRBJ1-2, is SAVISQKPSRDICQRGTSLTIQCQVDSQVTMMFWYRQQPGQSLTLIATANQGSEATYESGFVIDKFPISRPNLTFSTLTVSNMSPEDSSIYLCSVEDRGQGFSTGYTFGSGTRLTVV.

The V call is TRBV7-9, the J call TRBJ1-1; D is unclear. This CDR3 has 15 amino acids. V lost 5 bases and J 2 bases, leaving 15 bases between the germline ends. Germline V gene data show CDR1 as SEHNR and CDR2 as FQNEAQ (reference sequence). The chain's CDR3 is CASSPDFLFNTEAFF. CDR3 nucleotide sequence: TGTGCCAGCAGCCCGGACTTTTTGTTTAACACTGAAGCTTTCTTT.

This clone was counted only a few times. The junction shows a germline mismatch at one end, possibly a read error. This chain uses TRBV5-4 with TRBJ2-1, with D tentatively TRBD2 (6 bases). Germline V gives CDR1 SGHNT, CDR2 YYREEE (reference sequence). The CDR3 runs to 18 residues. The CDR3 region is CASSPLRTTRGSDNEQFF. The DNA of the CDR3 is TGTGCCAGCAGCCCCCTAAGGACTACACGGGGCTCCGACAATGAGCAGTTCTTC.

This chain joins TRBV27 and TRBJ2-3; TRBD2 agrees at 7 bases. Per the germline V gene, CDR1 is MNHEY and CDR2 is SMNVEV (reference sequence). V shed 4 bases and J 2 bases; nucleotides not matched to a gene: 6. CDR3 size: 15 residues. The CDR3 region has the DNA TGTGCCAGCAGTTCACCCGGGACTAACACAGATACGCAGTATTTT. This gives the protein CASSSPGTNTDTQYF.

The count of this clone is one. This chain joins TRBV6-5 and TRBJ2-7; 7 bases are shared with TRBD2. The germline gives CDR1 MNHEY, CDR2 SVGAGI. This CDR3 region has 16 residues. After removal of 0 bases from V and 2 bases from J, the junction contained 7 bases not matched to a gene. CDR3 bases: TGTGCCAGCAGTTACTCGGGGTTGACTAGCACCTACGAGCAGTACTTC. It translates to CASSYSGLTSTYEQYF.

The chain combines TRBV5-1 with TRBJ2-5, with D tentatively TRBD1 (7 bases). V lost 3 bases to trimming and J lost 5 bases, with 11 bases between them. Germline CDR1 SGHRS, CDR2 YFSETQ. This CDR3 region has 13 residues. CDR3 coding DNA: TGCGCCAGCAGCTCACAGGGGACTGAGACCCAGTACTTC. Translating it yields CASSSQGTETQYF.

The table lists this clone with a few counts. The gene calls are TRBV19 and TRBJ1-6; possible D gene TRBD1, 5 bases. Trimming took off 5 bases at V and 5 bases at J, with 10 bases between the two ends. Germline V CDR1 and CDR2: LNHDA, SQIVND (reference sequence). CDR3 length: 14 amino acids. CDR3 in DNA: TGTGCCAGTAGTTGGGGGACGGATAATTCACCCCTCCACTTT. Translated, it gives CASSWGTDNSPLHF.

The chain joins TRBV19 to TRBJ1-1, with no clear D. Deletions cut 5 bases from V and 6 bases from J, with 13 bases between. CDR3 length equals 13 residues. Germline loops: CDR1 LNHDA, CDR2 SQIVND (reference sequence). CDR3 region: CASSQMVKSEAFF. The CDR3 DNA is TGTGCCAGTAGTCAGATGGTGAAATCTGAAGCTTTCTTT.

The rearrangement uses TRBV19 and TRBJ1-2, with TRBD1 identical over 7 bases. V lost 4 bases, J lost 6 bases, and 8 bases stayed unmatched. The CDR3 loop spans 14 amino acids. The germline V gene encodes CDR1 LNHDA and CDR2 SQIVND (reference sequence). The CDR3 nucleotides read TGTGCCAGTAGTACCTTGGAGGGGGCCAATGGCTACACCTTC. It encodes CASSTLEGANGYTF.

The chain is built from TRBV7-2 and TRBJ1-3, with D unclear. The V end was cut by 4 bases, the J end by 2 bases, with 12 bases between. CDR1 and CDR2 from the germline V gene are SGHTA and FQGNSA. The length of the CDR3 is 15 residues. The CDR3 nucleotides are TGTGCCAGCAGCTCAGCGGGCAGTACTGGAAACACCATATATTTT. Protein product: CASSSAGSTGNTIYF.

This clone was seen a single time. The V call is TRBV5-1, the J call TRBJ2-2, with TRBD2 matching 10 bases. The length of the CDR3 is 17 residues. Trimming took 5 bases from V and 4 from J; bases not matched to a gene: 11. The germline V gene encodes CDR1 SGHRS and CDR2 YFSETQ. The CDR3 DNA follows: TGCGCCAGCAGTCCCCACACTAGCGGGATAGCCACCGGGGAGCTGTTTTTT. This gives the protein CASSPHTSGIATGELFF.

This clone showed up just a few times. This sequence joins TRBV18 and TRBJ1-4; weak D call: TRBD1 (5 bases). The CDR3 is 15 amino acids. V lost 2 bases and J 7 bases, leaving 14 bases between the germline ends. Germline V CDR1 and CDR2: KGHSH, LQKENI. Written as DNA, the CDR3 is TGTGCCAGCTCACCAAATCCCCCCGGGACTGAAAAACTGTTTTTT. Translated, it gives CASSPNPPGTEKLFF.

The chain is built from TRBV7-2 and TRBJ1-2; 9 bases map to TRBD1. Germline CDR1 is SGHTA and CDR2 is FQGNSA. The CDR3 is 14 residues long. The trim removed 5 bases at V and 3 bases at J, leaving 4 bases unmatched. CDR3 protein: CASSRDRADYGYTF. CDR3 bases: TGTGCCAGCAGCCGGGACAGGGCAGACTATGGCTACACCTTC.

This clone was recorded a few times. V usage is TRBV10-3 and J usage is TRBJ2-7, with D possibly called TRBD1 or TRBD2 (6 bases each). The germline V and J ends were trimmed by 2 bases and 3 bases, with 14 bases remaining between them. The CDR3 loop spans 15 amino acids. Germline CDR1 reads ENHRY; CDR2 reads SYGVKD. CDR3 protein: CAISERGAGVYEQYF. For the CDR3, the DNA is TGTGCCATCAGTGAGCGCGGGGCAGGGGTCTACGAGCAGTACTTC.

J is TRBJ1-2 and V is TRBV28; perhaps TRBD1 as D (6 bases). Per the germline V gene, CDR1 is MDHEN and CDR2 is SYDVKM. V lost 3 bases, J lost 8 bases, and 10 bases lay in between. The CDR3 contains 12 residues. Here the CDR3 reads CASSLRGAGYTF. As DNA, the CDR3 is TGTGCCAGCAGTTTGAGGGGGGCAGGCTACACCTTC.